This TCR beta chain was profiled in a study of Ad26.COV2.S vaccination and SARS-CoV-2 variants. Study information: The donor was enrolled in the Ad26.COV2.S arm of the COV1001 trial. Intramuscular Ad26.COV2.S doses were given once or twice, 56 days apart. Study-level findings and limits: Vaccine recipients showed a spike-specific TCR breadth that was higher than in placebo recipients.

The V gene lost 0 bases and the J gene lost 8 bases, with 8 bases spanning the gap. CDR1 and CDR2 (germline): SEHNR, FQNEAQ (reference sequence). This CDR3 has 14 amino acids. As for this clone: Its matching antigen is unknown.

Clones were read by immunoSEQ multiplex PCR, and TCRdb kept only the in-frame ones, dropping some. The sample contains about 330,000 clones, roughly nine tenths of which appear only once. Treatment indicated: approximately 18 received Ad26.COV2.S at low or high dose, single or two shots; about 5 received placebo; per-sample allocation not given. Sampling happened 63 days after the first vaccine or placebo injection. Vaccination employed an Ad26 vector expressing the Wuhan-strain SARS-CoV-2 spike. The V call is TRBV7-9, the J call TRBJ1-6; D uncertain. The sample consisted of peripheral blood, taken in a trial of Ad26.COV2.S vaccine versus placebo. This clonotype was sampled from a person between 18 and 59 years old who received the Ad26.COV2.S COVID-19 vaccine or a placebo. In DNA form, the CDR3 reads TGTGCCAGCAGCTTAGCAGGGAGCGATTCACCCCTCCACTTT. Translating gives CASSLAGSDSPLHF.